What follows are 8 T cell receptor beta chains derived from one specimen sequenced in a study of OX40 agonist ivuxolimab in advanced cancers. Sequencing was performed with immunoSEQ multiplex PCR; in TCRdb, only in-frame clones are kept and a portion is missing. The data hold around 70,000 clones, with over 75% observed a single time. The specimen was CD4+ or CD8+ T cells sorted from blood, collected in a trial of the OX40 agonist ivuxolimab. The receptors were sampled from an adult with an advanced solid tumor such as melanoma, head and neck, liver or kidney cancer.

The chain carries TRBV6-1 and TRBJ1-3; no reliable D call. This CDR3 has 14 residues. V was cut by 5 bases and J by 4 bases, with 12 bases left in between. CDR1 is MNHNS, CDR2 SASEGT, per germline. The CDR3 here is CASSRRGYGNTIYF. The CDR3 coding sequence is TGTGCCAGCAGTCGCCGGGGTTACGGAAACACCATATATTTT.

This chain connects TRBV4-1 to TRBJ2-2; TRBD1 might be the D (5 bases). V was cut by 3 bases and J by 5 bases, with 13 bases left in between. CDR3 length: 15 amino acids. The germline V gene has CDR1 MGHRA and CDR2 YSYEKL. Here the CDR3 reads CASSQETARTGELFF. CDR3 DNA: TGCGCCAGCAGCCAGGAGACAGCGAGGACCGGGGAGCTGTTTTTT.

This clone was seen only once. J is TRBJ2-7 and V is TRBV6-5, with TRBD2 identical over 7 bases. CDR1 and CDR2 (germline): MNHEY, SVGAGI. Unmatched junction bases numbered 3, after V lost 7 bases and J lost 6 bases. The CDR3 is 11 residues long. CDR3: CASTGGGEQYF. In nucleotides, the CDR3 is TGTGCCAGCACGGGGGGTGGCGAGCAGTACTTC.

V and J are TRBV6-6 and TRBJ2-7, with D unresolved. The V and J ends lost 5 bases and 2 bases respectively, with 13 bases between them. The CDR3 is 14 amino acids. CDR1 is MNHNY, CDR2 SVGAGI, per germline (reference sequence). In DNA form, the CDR3 reads TGTGCCAGCAGTCCCTTTGGGGAAACCTACGAGCAGTACTTC. It yields the protein CASSPFGETYEQYF.

This clone was recorded once. The rearrangement joins TRBV6-1 to TRBJ2-1, with a weak D call TRBD2 (6 bases). Germline V gives CDR1 MNHNS, CDR2 SASEGT. Trimming removed 1 base from V and 9 bases from J, with 10 bases in between. The CDR3 runs to 13 residues. CDR3 loop: CASSEEAGSEQFF. The CDR3 bases are TGTGCCAGCAGTGAAGAGGCCGGGAGTGAGCAGTTCTTC.

This clone was recorded many times. CDR3 region: CASSLRGGYEKLFF. The CDR3 nucleotides read TGTGCCAGCAGTTTACGAGGGGGTTATGAAAAACTGTTTTTT. The V gene is TRBV27, the J gene TRBJ1-4; TRBD1 is a possible D gene (6 bases). The germline gives CDR1 MNHEY, CDR2 SMNVEV (reference sequence). V gave up 2 bases and J gave up 6 bases, with 10 bases separating them. The length of the CDR3 is 14 residues.

This chain joins TRBV5-8 and TRBJ1-2; D unclear. V was clipped by 6 bases and J by 2 bases, with 14 bases between them. Looked up from germline, CDR1 is SGHTS and CDR2 is YDEGEE. This CDR3 region has 14 residues. This CDR3 reads CASKGRGLNYGYTF. The CDR3 bases are TGTGCCAGCAAGGGCCGGGGTCTCAACTATGGCTACACCTTC.

The rearrangement links TRBV18 to TRBJ2-1; D gene unclear. Trimming took off 2 bases at V and 13 bases at J, with 12 bases between the two ends. Germline values: CDR1 KGHSH, CDR2 LQKENI. The CDR3 consists of 12 residues. DNA for the CDR3: TGTGCCAGCTCACCATGGGGTCAAATCCAGTTCTTC. Residues: CASSPWGQIQFF.